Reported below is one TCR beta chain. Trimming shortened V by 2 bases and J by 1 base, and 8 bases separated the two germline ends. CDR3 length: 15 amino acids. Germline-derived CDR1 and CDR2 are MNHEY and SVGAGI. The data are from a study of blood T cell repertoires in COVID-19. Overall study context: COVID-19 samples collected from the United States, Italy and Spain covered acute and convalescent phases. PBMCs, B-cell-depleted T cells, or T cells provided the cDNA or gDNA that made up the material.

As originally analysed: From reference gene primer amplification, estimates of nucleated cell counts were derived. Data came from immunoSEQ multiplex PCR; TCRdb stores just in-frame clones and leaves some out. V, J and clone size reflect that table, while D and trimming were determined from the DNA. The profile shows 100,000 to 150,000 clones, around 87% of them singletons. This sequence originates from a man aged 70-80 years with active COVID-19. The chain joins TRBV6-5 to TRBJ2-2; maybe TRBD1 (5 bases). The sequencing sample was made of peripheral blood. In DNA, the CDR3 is TGTGCCAGCAGTTACCTCGGACAGAACACCGGGGAGCTGTTTTTT. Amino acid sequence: CASSYLGQNTGELFF.